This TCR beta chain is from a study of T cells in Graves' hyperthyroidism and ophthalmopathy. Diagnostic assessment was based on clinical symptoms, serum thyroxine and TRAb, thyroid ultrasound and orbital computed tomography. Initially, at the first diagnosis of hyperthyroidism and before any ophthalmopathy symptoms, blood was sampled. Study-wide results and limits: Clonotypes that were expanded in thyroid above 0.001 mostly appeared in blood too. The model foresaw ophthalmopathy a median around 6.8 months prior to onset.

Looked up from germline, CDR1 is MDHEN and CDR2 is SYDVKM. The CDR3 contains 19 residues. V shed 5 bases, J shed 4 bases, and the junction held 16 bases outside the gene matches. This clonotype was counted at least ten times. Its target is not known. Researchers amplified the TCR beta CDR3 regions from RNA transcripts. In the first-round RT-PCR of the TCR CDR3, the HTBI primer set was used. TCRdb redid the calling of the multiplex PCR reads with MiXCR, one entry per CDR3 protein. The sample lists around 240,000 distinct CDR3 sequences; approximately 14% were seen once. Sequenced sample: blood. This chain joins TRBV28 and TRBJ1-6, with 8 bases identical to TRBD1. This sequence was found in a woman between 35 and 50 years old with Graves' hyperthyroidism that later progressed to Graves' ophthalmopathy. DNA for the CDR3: TGTGCCAGCAGTGTACGACCCCTTTGGGACAGGTTTTATAATTCACCCCTCCACTTT. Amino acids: CASSVRPLWDRFYNSPLHF.